The 10 T cell receptor beta chains reported below all come from one sample, sequenced in a study of T cell responses to AZD1222 COVID-19 vaccine. Repertoires were generated with immunoSEQ multiplex PCR, while TCRdb's copy carries only in-frame clones and drops some. The table records approximately 150,000 clones, roughly nine tenths of them present only once. The sample was peripheral blood, taken on day 0 of AZD1222 vaccination. The receptors shown here come from an adult in good health.

The chain is built from TRBV7-7 and TRBJ1-6, with 8 bases identical to TRBD1. Germline V lookup: CDR1 SSHAT, CDR2 FNYEAQ (reference sequence). CDR3 length equals 17 residues. V lost 5 bases, J lost 9 bases, and 15 bases stayed unmatched. The CDR3 spells CASSAGAEQGGGSPLHF. Written as DNA, the CDR3 is TGTGCCAGCAGCGCCGGAGCAGAACAGGGGGGAGGTTCACCCCTCCACTTT.

V usage is TRBV28 and J usage is TRBJ2-4; D is uncertain. The CDR3 is made up of 14 amino acids. Germline V gene sequence: CDR1 MDHEN, CDR2 SYDVKM. V was trimmed by 3 bases and J by 3 bases, leaving 9 bases between them. CDR3 loop: CASSFSVFKNIQYF. The CDR3 region has the DNA TGTGCCAGCAGTTTTTCTGTGTTCAAAAACATTCAGTACTTC.

The chain carries TRBV9 and TRBJ2-2; 9 bases fit TRBD2. V lost 3 bases, J lost 1 base, and 7 bases stayed unmatched. The germline V gene encodes CDR1 SGDLS and CDR2 YYNGEE. This CDR3 comprises 17 residues. CDR3 sequence reads: CASSAPRLAVNTGELFF. CDR3 coding DNA: TGTGCCAGCAGCGCCCCTCGACTAGCGGTGAACACCGGGGAGCTGTTTTTT.

The V call is TRBV6-6, the J call TRBJ2-2; D is undetermined. The CDR3 is made up of 14 amino acids. The germline CDR1 and CDR2 sequences are MNHNY and SVGAGI (reference sequence). V lost 3 bases and J lost 1, with 6 bases in between. CDR3 DNA: TGTGCCAGCAGTTATCAGGAGAACACCGGGGAGCTGTTTTTT. The encoded protein is CASSYQENTGELFF.

The V call is TRBV5-6, the J call TRBJ1-4; D is ambiguous. From germline, CDR1 is SGHDT and CDR2 YYEEEE. The CDR3 covers 14 residues. V gave up 2 bases and J gave up 3 bases, with 8 bases separating them. CDR3 DNA: TGTGCCAGCAGCTTCGTGGGATCTAATGAAAAACTGTTTTTT. This sequence encodes CASSFVGSNEKLFF.

The CDR3, as DNA: TGTGCCAGCACCTCCCGAAGTAGGGGCCCTCATGGCTACACCTTC. Translation: CASTSRSRGPHGYTF. This chain links TRBV5-4 with TRBJ1-2; tentative D call: TRBD1 (5 bases). The V end was cut by 6 bases, the J end by 6 bases, with 21 bases between. The germline CDR1 and CDR2 sequences are SGHNT and YYREEE (reference sequence). The CDR3 runs to 15 residues.

The chain links TRBV28 to TRBJ1-5, with D uncertain. V was pared by 6 bases and J by 4 bases, with 7 bases between. CDR3 length equals 12 residues. The V gene's germline CDR1 is MDHEN and CDR2 SYDVKM. The CDR3, as DNA: TGTGCCAGCAGCTCAGTGAATCAGCCCCAGCATTTT. Its translation: CASSSVNQPQHF.

This chain joins TRBV2 and TRBJ1-1; D possibly corresponds to TRBD1 (5 bases). V was pared by 5 bases and J by 0 bases, with 10 bases between. The germline gives CDR1 SNHLY, CDR2 FYNNEI. CDR3 length equals 14 residues. For the CDR3, the DNA is TGTGCCAGCAGTTGGACAACCATGAACACTGAAGCTTTCTTT. Protein product: CASSWTTMNTEAFF.

This chain uses TRBV5-1 with TRBJ1-1, with a tentative D call TRBD1 (5 bases). V gave up 4 bases and J gave up 1 base, with 17 bases separating them. The CDR3 totals 16 residues. Germline loops: CDR1 SGHRS, CDR2 YFSETQ. The CDR3 region is CASSRLQAAGNTEAFF. The CDR3 DNA sequence: TGCGCCAGCAGCAGACTACAGGCCGCCGGGAACACTGAAGCTTTCTTT. Full variable domain (rest looked up from reference TRBV5-1 and TRBJ1-1): KAGVTQTPRYLIKTRGQQVTLSCSPISGHRSVSWYQQTPGQGLQFLFEYFSETQRNKGNFPGRFSGRQFSNSRSEMNVSTLELGDSALYLCASSRLQAAGNTEAFFGQGTRLTVV.

This chain uses TRBV28 with TRBJ1-5; 11 nucleotides match TRBD1. This CDR3 comprises 13 residues. Germline V gives CDR1 MDHEN, CDR2 SYDVKM. With 11 bases clipped from V and 5 bases from J, the junction kept 5 bases outside the gene matches. In DNA form, the CDR3 reads TGTGCCTATTCGGGACAGGGGGATCAGCCCCAGCATTTT. This encodes CAYSGQGDQPQHF.